This TCR beta chain is from a study of cytomegalovirus exposure and HLA in healthy donors. Findings of the study overall: A later analysis found most CMV-associated TCR beta chains apparently HLA-restricted. The study designated fewer than 200 TCR beta chains cytomegalovirus-associated. In a later analysis, a missense DCLRE1C variant was linked to TCR beta V- and J-gene trimming. Most TCR sequences showed up rarely, but some public TCRs showed up in many donors.

As concerns this clone: Its antigen is unidentified.

V shed 6 bases and J shed 7 bases, with 18 bases lying between them. Germline CDR1 is MNHNY and CDR2 is SVGAGI (reference sequence). This CDR3 has 14 amino acids. Use of 60 Vbeta and 13 Jbeta primers characterized the PCR. The protocol was immunoSEQ multiplex PCR, while the TCRdb copy is restricted to in-frame clones and leaves out a portion. The sample contains roughly 130,000 clones, around 66% of which appear only once. The V and J genes are TRBV6-6 and TRBJ2-5; a weak D match, TRBD2 (6 bases). Sequencing used PBMCs. The receptor's source is a woman aged 40 to 50 in good health and CMV-seropositive. CDR3 in amino acids: CASRTFFGGGTQYF. The CDR3 DNA is TGTGCCAGCAGGACATTCTTCGGGGGTGGGACCCAGTACTTC.